Each of the 30 T cell receptor beta chains below was sequenced from the same sample in a study of blood T cell repertoires in COVID-19. Data came from immunoSEQ multiplex PCR; TCRdb stores just in-frame clones and leaves some out. This sample has about 30,000 clones, with 65% to 90% found just once. The sequenced sample consisted of peripheral blood. The receptors shown here come from a man aged 80 or over with active COVID-19.

This chain links TRBV9 with TRBJ2-5, with TRBD2 identical over 16 bases. The V gene end was trimmed by 4 bases and the J gene end by 5 bases; junction bases not matched to a gene: 8. The CDR3 runs 17 residues. CDR1 is SGDLS and CDR2 is YYNGEE in the germline V gene. The CDR3 sequence is CASSLGTSGGAGETQYF. For the CDR3, the DNA is TGTGCCAGCAGCCTCGGGACTAGCGGGGGGGCAGGGGAGACCCAGTACTTC.

The CDR3 DNA sequence: TGTGCCAGCGCCCAACAGGGTTCTAGCACAGATACGCAGTATTTT. Translation: CASAQQGSSTDTQYF. The chain recombines TRBV6-5 with TRBJ2-3, with D possibly being TRBD1 (6 bases). The CDR3 spans 15 residues. Germline CDR1 and CDR2: MNHEY and SVGAGI. Trimming cost V 8 bases and J 0 bases, with 15 bases left between them.

The chain employs TRBV5-1 and TRBJ2-3; D call uncertain. The CDR3 has 12 residues. CDR1 SGHRS and CDR2 YFSETQ come from the germline V gene. The V and J ends lost 1 base and 4 bases respectively, with 4 bases between them. CDR3 region: CASSLLSDTQYF. The CDR3 nucleotides are TGCGCCAGCAGCTTGCTATCAGATACGCAGTATTTT.

This clone was recorded a few times. The chain recombines TRBV5-1 with TRBJ1-6, with 7 bases fitting TRBD1. The J segment lost 10 bases and the V segment lost 3 bases, leaving 10 bases of the junction unmatched. This CDR3 comprises 15 residues. CDR1 is SGHRS and CDR2 is YFSETQ in the germline V gene. The CDR3 DNA sequence: TGCGCCAGCAGCTCTTCGACAGGGTATAGATCACCCCTCCACTTT. It specifies CASSSSTGYRSPLHF.

A remark on this clone: Other DNA sequences from this sample encode an identical CDR3 as well. The V gene is TRBV7-2, the J gene TRBJ2-5; D might be TRBD2 (6 bases). Trimming cost V 4 bases and J 5 bases, with 11 bases left between them. CDR3 length: 13 residues. Germline V gene lookup returns CDR1 SGHTA and CDR2 FQGNSA. The CDR3 region has the DNA TGTGCCAGCAGCTCCGGGGGTGGGGAGACCCAGTACTTC. It is translated as CASSSGGGETQYF.

This chain connects TRBV3-1 (or the pseudogene TRBV3-2) to TRBJ2-5; possibly TRBD2 for D (5 bases). The CDR3 contains 16 residues. The ends were cut back, 6 bases at V and 5 bases at J, with 22 bases in the middle. Germline CDR1 is LGHDT and CDR2 is YNNKEL (reference sequence). The CDR3 DNA sequence: TGTGCCAGCAGTCACCGGCAGGAGGACCCGTATGAGACCCAGTACTTC. Translated: CASSHRQEDPYETQYF.

The chain combines TRBV9 with TRBJ2-3; 7 bases match TRBD1. Germline CDR1 and CDR2: SGDLS and YYNGEE. The length of the CDR3 is 16 residues. V was pared by 0 bases and J by 3 bases, with 7 bases of the junction left unmatched. CDR3 in DNA: TGTGCCAGCAGCGTAGCCGCGACAGGGAAAACAGATACGCAGTATTTT. It specifies CASSVAATGKTDTQYF. Full variable domain (outside the CDR3, taken from reference TRBV9 and TRBJ2-3): DSGVTQTPKHLITATGQRVTLRCSPRSGDLSVYWYQQSLDQGLQFLIQYYNGEERAKGNILERFSAQQFPDLHSELNLSSLELGDSALYFCASSVAATGKTDTQYFGPGTRLTVL.

V and J are TRBV18 and TRBJ2-5; D is unclear. Deletions cut 3 bases from V and 1 base from J, with 9 bases between. The length of the CDR3 is 14 residues. Looked up from germline, CDR1 is KGHSH and CDR2 is LQKENI. CDR3 amino acids: CASSPSGIQETQYF. The CDR3 DNA sequence: TGTGCCAGCTCACCGTCGGGTATCCAAGAGACCCAGTACTTC.

The chain links TRBV18 to TRBJ2-1; a possible D gene is TRBD1 (6 bases). Per germline, CDR1 KGHSH and CDR2 LQKENI. CDR3 length equals 14 residues. Trimming stripped 3 bases from V and 6 bases from J, with 12 bases between. CDR3 residues: CASSPMRGFNEQFF. The CDR3 DNA is TGTGCCAGCTCACCTATGAGGGGGTTCAATGAGCAGTTCTTC.

The rearrangement joins TRBV6-2 or TRBV6-3 to TRBJ2-3; tentatively, D is TRBD1 (6 bases). The CDR3 length is 13 residues. Trimming shortened V by 2 bases and J by 9 bases, and 12 bases separated the two germline ends. CDR1 is MNHEY and CDR2 is SVGEGT in the germline V gene. CDR3 region: CASSYVDRPTQYF. Written as DNA, the CDR3 is TGTGCCAGCAGTTACGTGGACAGACCAACGCAGTATTTT.

J is TRBJ2-5 and V is TRBV5-4, with 8 nucleotides matching TRBD2. The CDR3 has 16 residues. V was pared by 4 bases and J by 5 bases, with 13 bases of the junction left unmatched. Germline CDR1 reads SGHNT; CDR2 reads YYREEE (reference sequence). The CDR3 loop reads CASSLPKSGGTETQYF. The CDR3, as DNA: TGTGCCAGCAGCCTGCCGAAGAGCGGGGGCACGGAGACCCAGTACTTC.

V usage is TRBV2 and J usage is TRBJ1-4; D might be TRBD1 (5 bases). The germline V gene encodes CDR1 SNHLY and CDR2 FYNNEI. The CDR3 has 14 amino acids. V was pared by 6 bases and J by 7 bases, with 15 bases between. CDR3 in DNA: TGTGCCAGCAGACATCAGGGAATAGGTGAAAAACTGTTTTTT. Residues: CASRHQGIGEKLFF.

This chain connects TRBV20-1 to TRBJ2-3; 14 bases are shared with TRBD2. Losses at the gene ends were 3 bases for V and 2 bases for J; bases not matched to a gene: 13. Germline V lookup: CDR1 DFQATT, CDR2 SNEGSKA (reference sequence). CDR3 length equals 19 residues. This chain's CDR3 is CSASGGTSGGLGSTDTQYF. The CDR3 DNA is TGCAGTGCTAGTGGGGGGACTAGCGGGGGCCTGGGTTCCACAGATACGCAGTATTTT.

The chain carries TRBV7-2 and TRBJ1-1; TRBD1 matches 7 bases. The germline CDR1 and CDR2 sequences are SGHTA and FQGNSA. V trimming: 7 bases; J trimming: 1 base; junction bases outside the gene matches: 12. The CDR3 has 16 residues. For the CDR3, the DNA is TGTGCCAGCACCCCGGGTTCAGGGGGGAAGAACACTGAAGCTTTCTTT. As protein: CASTPGSGGKNTEAFF.

The CDR3 sequence is CASRTSGTDTQYF. The CDR3, as DNA: TGTGCCAGCCGGACTAGCGGCACAGATACGCAGTATTTT. The rearrangement links TRBV6-5 to TRBJ2-3, with 9 bases aligning to TRBD2. Trimming at V came to 8 bases and at J to 1 base, leaving 1 base not matched to a gene. Germline V gene data show CDR1 as MNHEY and CDR2 as SVGAGI. The CDR3 spans 13 residues.

V gene TRBV5-4 combines with J gene TRBJ2-7; 12 bases align to TRBD1. The CDR3 totals 15 residues. In germline, CDR1 is SGHNT, CDR2 YYREEE (reference sequence). V was pared by 4 bases and J by 6 bases, with 8 bases of the junction left unmatched. CDR3 sequence reads: CASSPGRDRGREQYF. The CDR3 bases are TGTGCCAGCAGCCCGGGGAGGGACAGGGGGCGCGAGCAGTACTTC.

The J gene is TRBJ1-1, the V gene TRBV9, with D perhaps matching TRBD1 (5 bases). CDR1 and CDR2 (germline): SGDLS, YYNGEE. This CDR3 has 15 residues. Trimming removed 4 bases from V and 7 bases from J, with 20 bases in between. CDR3: CASSPHVAGGGEAFF. As DNA, the CDR3 is TGTGCCAGCAGCCCTCACGTGGCCGGGGGGGGTGAAGCTTTCTTT.

The chain joins TRBV6-5 to TRBJ2-7; no clear D gene. Germline V gene lookup returns CDR1 MNHEY and CDR2 SVGAGI. The CDR3 extends over 11 amino acids. Trimming pared 4 bases from V and 7 bases from J, leaving 8 bases between. In nucleotides, the CDR3 is TGTGCCAGCAGTTCCAACTGGGAGCAGTACTTC. Residues: CASSSNWEQYF.

V gene TRBV2 combines with J gene TRBJ2-2, with a possible D match to TRBD1 (5 bases). CDR3 length: 13 residues. The germline V gene encodes CDR1 SNHLY and CDR2 FYNNEI. Trimming left V 6 bases short and J 2 bases short, with 7 bases between. The CDR3 is CASRTENTGELFF. CDR3 coding DNA: TGTGCCAGCAGGACAGAAAACACCGGGGAGCTGTTTTTT. The full variable domain, in which reference TRBV2 and TRBJ2-2 provide the parts outside the CDR3, is EPEVTQTPSHQVTQMGQEVILRCVPISNHLYFYWYRQILGQKVEFLVSFYNNEISEKSEIFDDQFSVERPDGSNFTLKIRSTKLEDSAMYFCASRTENTGELFFGEGSRLTVL.

V gene TRBV3-1 (or the pseudogene TRBV3-2) combines with J gene TRBJ1-3; D may be TRBD1 (6 bases). The CDR3 loop spans 22 amino acids. Per the germline V gene, CDR1 is LGHDT and CDR2 is YNNKEL (reference sequence). Trimming left V 0 bases short and J 1 base short, with 28 bases between. CDR3 residues: CASSQEAPAGDTCPFSGNTIYF. CDR3 bases: TGTGCCAGCAGCCAAGAAGCCCCGGCAGGGGACACCTGTCCTTTTTCTGGAAACACCATATATTTT.

The rearrangement links TRBV9 to TRBJ1-1, with TRBD1 identical over 9 bases. The CDR3 is 14 residues long. Germline CDR1 is SGDLS and CDR2 is YYNGEE. V lost 2 bases and J lost 4; bases outside the gene matches: 3. The DNA for the CDR3 is TGTGCCAGCAGCGTGAGACAGGGGGGCACTGAAGCTTTCTTT. Translating it yields CASSVRQGGTEAFF.

The rearrangement joins TRBV2 to TRBJ1-2; D gene unclear. CDR1 is SNHLY, CDR2 FYNNEI, per germline. Trimming stripped 11 bases from V and 8 bases from J, with 24 bases between. This CDR3 has 14 amino acids. CDR3 sequence: CAYAFEPTGRGYTF. The CDR3 region has the DNA TGTGCCTATGCCTTTGAACCCACGGGTCGGGGCTACACCTTC.

The chain carries TRBV6-5 and TRBJ2-7; 8 nucleotides align to TRBD1. The junction had 5 bases not matched to a gene; V was cut back by 7 bases and J by 3 bases. This CDR3 is built from 13 residues. Per the germline V gene, CDR1 is MNHEY and CDR2 is SVGAGI. For the CDR3, the DNA is TGTGCCAGCAACCCCGGGACAGGCTACGAGCAGTACTTC. Protein product: CASNPGTGYEQYF.

The V gene is TRBV2, the J gene TRBJ2-3; D unclear. The CDR3 has 13 residues. V shed 4 bases and J shed 0 bases, with 5 bases lying between them. Germline lookup yields CDR1 SNHLY and CDR2 FYNNEI. CDR3 DNA sequence: TGTGCCAGCAGTGGAACTAGCACAGATACGCAGTATTTT. Translating it yields CASSGTSTDTQYF.

This sequence joins TRBV27 and TRBJ1-5; D gene unclear. Germline CDR1 reads MNHEY; CDR2 reads SMNVEV (reference sequence). The CDR3 is made up of 15 amino acids. V lost 2 bases, J lost 0 bases, and 8 bases lay in between. DNA for the CDR3: TGTGCCAGCAGTTTAGCGGGTCTTAGCAATCAGCCCCAGCATTTT. This sequence encodes CASSLAGLSNQPQHF.

The chain links TRBV30 to TRBJ1-2; perhaps TRBD1 as D (6 bases). V was cut by 2 bases and J by 7 bases, with 8 bases left in between. Germline V gives CDR1 GTSNPN, CDR2 SVGIG (reference sequence). This CDR3 spans 11 amino acids. The CDR3 loop reads CAWSLRGGYTF. The CDR3 DNA reads TGTGCCTGGAGTCTCAGGGGTGGCTACACCTTC.

The rearrangement links TRBV5-1 to TRBJ2-1, with 7 bases that match TRBD1. The CDR3 is 14 amino acids. Germline loops: CDR1 SGHRS, CDR2 YFSETQ. The ends lost 0 bases at V and 9 bases at J; junction bases unmatched: 6. The CDR3 DNA follows: TGCGCCAGCAGCTTGGCGCAGGGGGTTGGTGAGCAGTTCTTC. Translation gives CASSLAQGVGEQFF.

This chain links TRBV4-1 with TRBJ2-2; TRBD2 matches at 14 bases. Germline V gives CDR1 MGHRA, CDR2 YSYEKL. Trimming cost V 1 base and J 7 bases; bases outside gene matches: 5. This CDR3 is built from 17 residues. CDR3 nucleotides: TGCGCCAGCAGCCAAGGGACTAGCGGGGGGCTCATCGGGGAGCTGTTTTTT. As protein: CASSQGTSGGLIGELFF.

Written as DNA, the CDR3 is TGCGCCAGCAGACGCCGGGAAAACACCGGGGAGCTGTTTTTT. Residues: CASRRRENTGELFF. The J gene is TRBJ2-2, the V gene TRBV5-1; D may be TRBD2 (5 bases). The germline V gene has CDR1 SGHRS and CDR2 YFSETQ. V dropped 5 bases and J dropped 2 bases, with 10 bases sitting between them. CDR3 length equals 14 residues.

The chain combines TRBV28 with TRBJ1-2; D perhaps matches TRBD1 (6 bases). Germline CDR1 MDHEN, CDR2 SYDVKM. The V and J ends lost 6 bases and 5 bases respectively, with 13 bases between them. The CDR3 contains 13 residues. The CDR3 DNA reads TGTGCCAGCAGAGATGGGGGGGCTTATGGCTACACCTTC. Translation: CASRDGGAYGYTF.